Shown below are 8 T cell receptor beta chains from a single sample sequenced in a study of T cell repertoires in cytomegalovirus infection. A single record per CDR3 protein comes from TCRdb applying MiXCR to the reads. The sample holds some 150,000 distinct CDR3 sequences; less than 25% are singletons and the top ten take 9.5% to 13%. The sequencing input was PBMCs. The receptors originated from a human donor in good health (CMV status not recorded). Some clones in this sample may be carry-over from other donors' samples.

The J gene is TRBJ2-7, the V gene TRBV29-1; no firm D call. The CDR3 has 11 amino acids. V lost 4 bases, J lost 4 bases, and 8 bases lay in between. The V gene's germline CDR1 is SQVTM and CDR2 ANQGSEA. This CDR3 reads CSVVRGYEQYF. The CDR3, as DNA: TGCAGCGTTGTTCGTGGTTACGAGCAGTACTTC.

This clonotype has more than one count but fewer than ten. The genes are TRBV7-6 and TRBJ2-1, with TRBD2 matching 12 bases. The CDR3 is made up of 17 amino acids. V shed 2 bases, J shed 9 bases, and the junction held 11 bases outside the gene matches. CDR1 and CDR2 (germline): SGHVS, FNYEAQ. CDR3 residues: CASSLPLAGGVKSEQFF. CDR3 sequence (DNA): TGTGCCAGCAGCTTACCCCTAGCGGGGGGGGTGAAGAGTGAGCAGTTCTTC.

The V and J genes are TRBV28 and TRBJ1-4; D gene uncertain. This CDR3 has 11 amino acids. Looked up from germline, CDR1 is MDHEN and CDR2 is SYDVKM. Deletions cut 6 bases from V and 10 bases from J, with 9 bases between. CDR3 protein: CASSPNRKLFF. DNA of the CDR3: TGTGCCAGCAGCCCCAACCGAAAACTGTTTTTT.

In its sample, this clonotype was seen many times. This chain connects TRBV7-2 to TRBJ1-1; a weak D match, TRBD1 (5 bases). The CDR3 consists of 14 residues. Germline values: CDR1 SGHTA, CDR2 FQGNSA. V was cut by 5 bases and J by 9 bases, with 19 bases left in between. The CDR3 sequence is CASSPMGTGNKAFF. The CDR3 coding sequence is TGTGCCAGCAGCCCCATGGGGACCGGTAATAAAGCTTTCTTT.

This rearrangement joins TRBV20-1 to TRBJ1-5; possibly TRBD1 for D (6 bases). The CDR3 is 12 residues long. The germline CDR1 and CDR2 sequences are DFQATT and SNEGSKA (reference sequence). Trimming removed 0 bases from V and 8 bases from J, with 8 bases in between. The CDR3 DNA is TGCAGTGCTAGAGAAGGGGGGGAGCCCCAGCATTTT. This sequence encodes CSAREGGEPQHF.

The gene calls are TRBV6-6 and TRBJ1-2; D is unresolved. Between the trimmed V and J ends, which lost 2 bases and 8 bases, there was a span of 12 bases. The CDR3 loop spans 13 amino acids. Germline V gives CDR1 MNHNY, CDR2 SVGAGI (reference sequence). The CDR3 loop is CASSYEVGSGYTF. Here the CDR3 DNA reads TGTGCCAGCAGTTACGAAGTTGGGTCCGGCTACACCTTC.

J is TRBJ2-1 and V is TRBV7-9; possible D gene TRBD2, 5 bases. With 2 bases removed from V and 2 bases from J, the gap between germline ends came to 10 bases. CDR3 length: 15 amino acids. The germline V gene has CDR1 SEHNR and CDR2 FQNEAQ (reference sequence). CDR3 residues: CASSLRLGAYNEQFF. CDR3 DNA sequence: TGTGCCAGCAGCTTAAGACTCGGGGCCTACAATGAGCAGTTCTTC. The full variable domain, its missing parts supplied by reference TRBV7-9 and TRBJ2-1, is DTGVSQNPRHKITKRGQNVTFRCDPISEHNRLYWYRQTLGQGPEFLTYFQNEAQLEKSRLLSDRFSAERPKGSFSTLEIQRTEQGDSAMYLCASSLRLGAYNEQFFGPGTRLTVL.

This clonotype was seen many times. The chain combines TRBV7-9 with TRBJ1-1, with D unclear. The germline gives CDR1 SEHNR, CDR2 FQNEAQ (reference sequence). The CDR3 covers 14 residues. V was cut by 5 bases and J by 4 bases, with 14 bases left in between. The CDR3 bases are TGTGCCAGCAGCACCCTGCGTGCCGGCACTGAAGCTTTCTTT. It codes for CASSTLRAGTEAFF. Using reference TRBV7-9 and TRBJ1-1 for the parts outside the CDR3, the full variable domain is DTGVSQNPRHKITKRGQNVTFRCDPISEHNRLYWYRQTLGQGPEFLTYFQNEAQLEKSRLLSDRFSAERPKGSFSTLEIQRTEQGDSAMYLCASSTLRAGTEAFFGQGTRLTVV.